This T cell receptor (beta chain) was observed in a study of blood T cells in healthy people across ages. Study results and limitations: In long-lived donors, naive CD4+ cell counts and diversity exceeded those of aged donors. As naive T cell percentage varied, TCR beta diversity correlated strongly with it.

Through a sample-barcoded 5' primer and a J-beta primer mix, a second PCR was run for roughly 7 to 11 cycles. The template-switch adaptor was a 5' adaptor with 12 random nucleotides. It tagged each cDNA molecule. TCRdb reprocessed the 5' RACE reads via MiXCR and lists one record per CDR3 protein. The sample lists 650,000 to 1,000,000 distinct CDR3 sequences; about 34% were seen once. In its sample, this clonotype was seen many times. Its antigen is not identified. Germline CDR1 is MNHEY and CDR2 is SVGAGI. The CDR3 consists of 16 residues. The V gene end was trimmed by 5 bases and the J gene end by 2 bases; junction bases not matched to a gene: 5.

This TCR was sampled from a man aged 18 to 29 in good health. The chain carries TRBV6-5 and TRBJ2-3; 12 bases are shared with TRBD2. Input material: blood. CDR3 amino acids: CASSTGLAGNTDTQYF. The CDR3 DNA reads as TGTGCCAGCAGTACCGGACTAGCGGGGAACACAGATACGCAGTATTTT.